This TCR beta chain was identified in a study of blood T cell repertoires in COVID-19. The overall study: Researchers got acute and convalescent COVID-19 samples from the United States, Italy and Spain. T cells, B-cell-depleted T cells, or PBMCs supplied cDNA or gDNA.

V lost 3 bases and J 4 bases, leaving 15 bases between the germline ends. This CDR3 is built from 15 residues. Looked up from germline, CDR1 is KGHSH and CDR2 is LQKENI. Authors' methods: Scientists estimated how many nucleated cells there were by amplifying reference gene primers. Here immunoSEQ multiplex PCR was the method, and the copy in TCRdb shows in-frame clones only, minus some. The DNA gave D and trimming, while V, J and clone size come from that table. The sample has just under 150,000 clones; around 90% are singletons. The source is a woman aged 50 to 60 with acute or convalescent COVID-19. V is TRBV18 and J is TRBJ1-1; D not resolved. Material for sequencing was peripheral blood. CDR3 region: CASSPLQTEGTEAFF. The CDR3 DNA follows: TGTGCCAGCTCACCGTTACAGACCGAGGGCACTGAAGCTTTCTTT.